This record covers a single TCR beta chain. The germline V gene has CDR1 SGHDN and CDR2 FVKESK. V lost 1 base and J 0 bases, leaving 6 bases between the germline ends. The CDR3 loop spans 14 amino acids. The data originate from a study of shared clonotypes between healthy human individuals. About the research overall: Donor composition was a couple of women and three men, aged 18 to 49. Plates per donor: three CD4 naive, three CD4 memory, two CD8 naive, one CD8 memory.

The authors split each subset's genomic DNA evenly across several immunoSEQ plates. Per the original data handling: Quality scores were absent from the junction-only immunoSEQ sequences, so filtering differed. Data came from immunoSEQ multiplex PCR; TCRdb stores just in-frame clones and leaves some out. V and J calls and clone size are as listed in that table; D and trimming were resolved from the DNA. The sample gives approximately 1,500,000 clones, 95% to 99% of which show up once; roughly 0.45% is in the top ten. This chain links TRBV14 with TRBJ1-1, with D hard to call. Sequenced material: naive CD4+ T cells sorted from blood. Subset described: CD45RA+ positively selected. The receptor was derived from a man aged 25-45 years in good health. The CDR3 loop reads CASSQVSVNTEAFF. For the CDR3, the DNA is TGTGCCAGCAGCCAAGTTTCAGTGAACACTGAAGCTTTCTTT.